This TCR beta chain is drawn from a study of blood T cell repertoires in COVID-19. Per the original data handling: Amplifying reference gene primers gave estimates of nucleated cell counts. This table comes from immunoSEQ multiplex PCR, and its TCRdb copy is limited to in-frame clones, with some not included. V and J calls and clone size are those listed in that table; D and trimming were worked out from the DNA. The sample lists roughly 250,000 clones; 81% were seen once. With respect to this clone: In the same sample, other DNA sequences code for this CDR3.

The CDR3 is made up of 13 amino acids. Deletions cut 0 bases from V and 4 bases from J, with 7 bases between. This chain uses TRBV12-3 or TRBV12-4 with TRBJ2-7; D is possibly TRBD2 (5 bases). This TCR derives from a woman aged 55-70 years with active or convalescent COVID-19. The sample comprised peripheral blood. CDR3: CASSLARGYEQYF. In DNA, the CDR3 is TGTGCCAGCAGTTTAGCGCGAGGGTACGAGCAGTACTTC.